This T cell receptor beta chain was recovered during a study of cytomegalovirus exposure and HLA in healthy donors. PCR involved 60 Vbeta and 13 Jbeta primers. Assay used: immunoSEQ multiplex PCR; TCRdb lists only in-frame clones, some missing. The table records about 150,000 clones, approximately 80% of them present only once. The CDR3 contains 14 residues. The ends were cut back, 1 base at V and 3 bases at J, with 9 bases in the middle. From germline, CDR1 is SGHTA and CDR2 FQGNSA. The sequenced material came from PBMCs. This chain links TRBV7-2 with TRBJ1-2; perhaps TRBD1 as D (6 bases). The clonotype originates from a boy aged 2-15 years in good health and CMV-seronegative. The CDR3 spells CASSLGNRDYGYTF. DNA of the CDR3: TGTGCCAGCAGCTTAGGGAACAGGGACTATGGCTACACCTTC.